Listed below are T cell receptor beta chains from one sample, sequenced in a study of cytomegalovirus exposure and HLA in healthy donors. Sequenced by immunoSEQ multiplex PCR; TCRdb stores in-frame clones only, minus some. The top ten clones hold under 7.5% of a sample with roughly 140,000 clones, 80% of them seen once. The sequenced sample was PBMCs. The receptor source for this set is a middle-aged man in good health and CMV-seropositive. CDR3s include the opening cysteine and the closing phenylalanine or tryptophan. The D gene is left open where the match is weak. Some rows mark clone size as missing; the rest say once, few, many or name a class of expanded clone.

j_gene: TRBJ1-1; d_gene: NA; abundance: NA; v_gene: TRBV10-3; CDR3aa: CAISEAGAMNTEAFF; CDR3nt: TGTGCCATCAGTGAGGCAGGGGCCATGAACACTGAAGCTTTCTTT
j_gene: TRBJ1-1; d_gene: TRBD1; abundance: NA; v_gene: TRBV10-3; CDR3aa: CAISAGTDYNTEAFF; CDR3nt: TGTGCCATCAGCGCCGGGACAGACTACAACACTGAAGCTTTCTTT
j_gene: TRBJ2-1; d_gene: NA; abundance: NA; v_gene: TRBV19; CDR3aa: CASSPIGDSYNEQFF; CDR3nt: TGTGCCAGTAGTCCAATAGGGGACTCCTACAATGAGCAGTTCTTC
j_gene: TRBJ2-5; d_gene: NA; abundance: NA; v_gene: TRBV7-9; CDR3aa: CASSLGGWETQYF; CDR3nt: TGTGCCAGCAGCTTAGGAGGGTGGGAGACCCAGTACTTC
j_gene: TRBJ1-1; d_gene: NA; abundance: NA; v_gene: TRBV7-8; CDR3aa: CASSLGYTSAEAFF; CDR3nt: TGTGCCAGCAGCTTAGGTTACACGTCCGCTGAAGCTTTCTTT
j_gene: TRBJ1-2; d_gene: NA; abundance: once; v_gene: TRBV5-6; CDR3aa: CASSFGANYGYTF; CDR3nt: TGTGCCAGCAGCTTCGGTGCTAACTATGGCTACACCTTC
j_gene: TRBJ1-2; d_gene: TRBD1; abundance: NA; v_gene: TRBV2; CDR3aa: CASSAPPGTGAYGYTF; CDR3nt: TGTGCCAGCAGTGCCCCTCCCGGGACAGGCGCGTATGGCTACACCTTC
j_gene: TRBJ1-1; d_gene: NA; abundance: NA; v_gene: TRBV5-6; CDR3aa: CASSLGALTETFF; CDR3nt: TGTGCCAGCAGCTTGGGGGCGCTTACTGAAACTTTCTTT
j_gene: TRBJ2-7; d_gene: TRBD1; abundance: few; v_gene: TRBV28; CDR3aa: CASLGQDSYEQYF; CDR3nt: TGTGCCAGCCTGGGACAGGACTCCTACGAGCAGTACTTC
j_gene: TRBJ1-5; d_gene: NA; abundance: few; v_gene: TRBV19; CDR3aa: CASSMYGGSGQPQHF; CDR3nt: TGTGCCAGTAGTATGTACGGGGGGTCCGGTCAGCCCCAGCATTTT
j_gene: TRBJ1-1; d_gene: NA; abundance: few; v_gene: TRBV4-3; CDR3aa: CASSHDTENTEAFF; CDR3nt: TGCGCCAGCAGCCACGATACAGAAAACACTGAAGCTTTCTTT
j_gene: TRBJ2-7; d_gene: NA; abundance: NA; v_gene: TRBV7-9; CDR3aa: CASSTNPVDYEQYF; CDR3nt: TGTGCCAGCAGTACTAATCCTGTCGACTACGAGCAGTACTTC
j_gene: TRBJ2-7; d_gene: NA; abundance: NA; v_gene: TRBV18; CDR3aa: CASSPPSSFYEQYF; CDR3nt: TGTGCCAGCTCACCACCGTCCTCTTTCTACGAGCAGTACTTC
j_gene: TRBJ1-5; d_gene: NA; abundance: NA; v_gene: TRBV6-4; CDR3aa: CASSIDRNQPQHF; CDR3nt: TGTGCCAGCAGCATTGACAGGAATCAGCCCCAGCATTTT
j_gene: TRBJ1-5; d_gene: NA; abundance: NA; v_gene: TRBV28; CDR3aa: CASSPLGRSNQPQHF; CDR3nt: TGTGCCAGCAGCCCCTTGGGCCGTAGCAATCAGCCCCAGCATTTT
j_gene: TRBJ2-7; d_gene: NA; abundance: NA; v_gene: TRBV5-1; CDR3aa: CASSLGLHASYEQYF; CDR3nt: TGCGCCAGCAGCTTGGGACTCCACGCCTCCTACGAGCAGTACTTC
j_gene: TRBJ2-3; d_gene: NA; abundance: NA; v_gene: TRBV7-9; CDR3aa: CASSLAQGVDTQYF; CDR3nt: TGTGCCAGCAGCTTAGCTCAGGGTGTGGATACGCAGTATTTT